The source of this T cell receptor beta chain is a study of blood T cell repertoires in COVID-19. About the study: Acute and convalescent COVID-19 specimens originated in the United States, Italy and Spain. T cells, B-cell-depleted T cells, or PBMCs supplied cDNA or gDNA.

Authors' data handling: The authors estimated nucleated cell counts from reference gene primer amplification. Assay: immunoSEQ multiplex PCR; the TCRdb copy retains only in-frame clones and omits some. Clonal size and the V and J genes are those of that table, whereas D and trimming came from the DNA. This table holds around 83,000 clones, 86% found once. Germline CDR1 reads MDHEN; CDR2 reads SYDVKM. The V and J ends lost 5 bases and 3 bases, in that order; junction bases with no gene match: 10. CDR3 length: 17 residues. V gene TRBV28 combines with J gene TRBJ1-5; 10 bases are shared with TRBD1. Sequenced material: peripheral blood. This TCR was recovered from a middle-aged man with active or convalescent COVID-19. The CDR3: CASSASGQGRVNQPQHF. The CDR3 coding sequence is TGTGCCAGCAGTGCGTCGGGACAGGGGAGGGTCAATCAGCCCCAGCATTTT.